A single sample gave rise to the 16 T cell receptor beta chains below, sequenced in a study. TCRdb used MiXCR to reprocess the RT-PCR reads, holding one entry per CDR3 protein. The table shows about 700,000 distinct CDR3 sequences, with 14% occurring only once. The sequencing input was memory CD4+ T cells from blood. The source of these receptors is a female donor in good health, serving as a healthy control.

There are many counts of this clonotype. This chain connects TRBV20-1 to TRBJ1-5, with a weak D call TRBD1 (5 bases). There are 13 residues in the CDR3. Germline V gene lookup returns CDR1 DFQATT and CDR2 SNEGSKA (reference sequence). V shed 1 base and J shed 9 bases, with 13 bases lying between them. The CDR3 spells CSARVGAARPQHF. The CDR3 region has the DNA TGCAGTGCTAGAGTAGGGGCCGCCCGGCCCCAGCATTTT.

This clonotype was observed at least ten times. The chain links TRBV29-1 to TRBJ2-1; no firm D call. Germline V gives CDR1 SQVTM, CDR2 ANQGSEA. V lost 1 base and J lost 9, with 7 bases in between. This CDR3 is 11 amino acids long. The CDR3 bases are TGCAGCGTTGAAGGGCCTCGTGAGCAGTTCTTC. Translation: CSVEGPREQFF.

The V and J genes are TRBV20-1 and TRBJ2-1; possibly TRBD2 for D (5 bases). Deletions cut 3 bases from V and 10 bases from J, with 16 bases between. Germline assignment: CDR1 DFQATT and CDR2 SNEGSKA (reference sequence). The CDR3 is 13 residues long. The CDR3 region is CSASRDLNGEQFF. The CDR3 region has the DNA TGCAGTGCTAGTCGGGATCTAAATGGCGAGCAGTTCTTC.

This clonotype was seen a few times. This chain joins TRBV12-3 or TRBV12-4 and TRBJ1-2; D gene uncertain. The length of the CDR3 is 13 residues. The V gene lost 1 base and the J gene lost 4 bases, with 7 bases spanning the gap. DNA for the CDR3: TGTGCCAGCAGTTTAGGGACCATCTATGGCTACACCTTC. This codes for CASSLGTIYGYTF.

This chain links TRBV7-3 with TRBJ2-1; 7 nucleotides agree with TRBD2. This CDR3 comprises 16 residues. CDR1 is SGHTA and CDR2 is FQGTGA in the germline V gene. Losses at the gene ends were 1 base for V and 8 bases for J; bases not matched to a gene: 11. The chain's CDR3 is CASSLIGGRALDEQFF. The DNA of the CDR3 is TGTGCCAGCAGCTTAATCGGCGGGAGAGCCTTGGATGAGCAGTTCTTC.

The V gene is TRBV10-3, the J gene TRBJ2-3; D remains ambiguous. Germline-derived CDR1 and CDR2 are ENHRY and SYGVKD. The V and J ends lost 0 bases and 0 bases respectively, with 7 bases between them. The CDR3 extends over 15 amino acids. The CDR3 DNA is TGTGCCATCAGTGAGTCTGGAGTCAGCACAGATACGCAGTATTTT. Its translation: CAISESGVSTDTQYF.

In this sample, this clonotype turned up many times. J is TRBJ2-1 and V is TRBV24-1; 7 bases agree with TRBD1. The length of the CDR3 is 15 residues. Germline assignment: CDR1 KGHDR and CDR2 SFDVKD. J lost 3 bases, V lost 7 bases, and 8 bases had no gene match. The CDR3 DNA follows: TGTGCCACCAGCCCGGGTGGACAGGACTACAATGAGCAGTTCTTC. Protein sequence: CATSPGGQDYNEQFF.

This clonotype was detected ten times or more. The J gene is TRBJ2-7, the V gene TRBV6-6, with D perhaps being TRBD1 or TRBD2 (5 bases each). Germline V CDR1 and CDR2: MNHNY, SVGAGI (reference sequence). The CDR3 extends over 15 amino acids. V was trimmed by 2 bases and J by 2 bases, leaving 13 bases between them. In DNA, the CDR3 is TGTGCCAGCAGTTACGGGGCAACGGGAACCTACGAGCAGTACTTC. It encodes CASSYGATGTYEQYF.

This clonotype was seen once. The CDR3 region is CASSFGGFSVYIQYF. The CDR3, as DNA: TGTGCCAGCAGTTTTGGGGGGTTCTCGGTATACATTCAGTACTTC. This sequence joins TRBV28 and TRBJ2-4, with D possibly TRBD2 on 6 matching bases. The CDR3 length is 15 residues. V shed 3 bases and J shed 8 bases, with 17 bases lying between them. Germline V gene sequence: CDR1 MDHEN, CDR2 SYDVKM.

This clonotype was detected only a few times. This chain joins TRBV27 and TRBJ1-6; 7 bases map to TRBD1. The V segment lost 6 bases and the J segment 4 bases; nucleotides outside the gene matches: 3. The CDR3 contains 14 residues. The germline V gene encodes CDR1 MNHEY and CDR2 SMNVEV (reference sequence). CDR3: CASRRGQYNSPLHF. The CDR3 DNA reads TGTGCCAGCAGAAGGGGACAGTATAATTCACCCCTCCACTTT.

This clonotype occurred a few times. This rearrangement joins TRBV7-2 to TRBJ2-6; TRBD1 might be the D (5 bases). This CDR3 has 16 amino acids. Per the germline V gene, CDR1 is SGHTA and CDR2 is FQGNSA. Trimming cost V 4 bases and J 0 bases, with 10 bases left between them. The CDR3 reads CASSSQVLSGANVLTF. Here the CDR3 DNA reads TGTGCCAGCAGCTCACAGGTCCTCTCTGGGGCCAACGTCCTGACTTTC.

This clonotype turned up a few times. CDR3 loop: CASSFWSGEQYF. The CDR3 DNA reads TGTGCCAGCAGCTTCTGGTCGGGTGAGCAGTACTTC. The rearrangement links TRBV7-2 to TRBJ2-7; D is unclear. Germline assignment: CDR1 SGHTA and CDR2 FQGNSA. This CDR3 region has 12 residues. Trimming shortened V by 3 bases and J by 7 bases, and 10 bases separated the two germline ends. The whole variable domain, remainder taken from reference TRBV7-2 and TRBJ2-7, is GAGVSQSPSNKVTEKGKDVELRCDPISGHTALYWYRQSLGQGLEFLIYFQGNSAPDKSGLPSDRFSAERTGGSVSTLTIQRTQQEDSAVYLCASSFWSGEQYFGPGTRLTVT.

This clonotype was seen many times. V is TRBV7-3 and J is TRBJ2-2; D possibly corresponds to TRBD2 (6 bases). In germline, CDR1 is SGHTA, CDR2 FQGTGA. Trimming took off 5 bases at V and 0 bases at J, with 10 bases between the two ends. This CDR3 is 15 amino acids long. As DNA, the CDR3 is TGTGCCAGCAGCGGTAGCGGCTCGAACACCGGGGAGCTGTTTTTT. This codes for CASSGSGSNTGELFF.

The sample holds a few counts of this clonotype. This rearrangement joins TRBV28 to TRBJ1-2; 7 bases agree with TRBD1. Germline CDR1 and CDR2: MDHEN and SYDVKM. V shed 4 bases and J 4 bases; nucleotides not matched to a gene: 6. The CDR3 is 14 residues long. The CDR3 reads CASSSTGTAYGYTF. In DNA form, the CDR3 reads TGTGCCAGCAGTTCGACCGGGACAGCCTATGGCTACACCTTC.

This clonotype has more than one count but fewer than ten. The V and J genes are TRBV6-5 and TRBJ1-2; 7 bases map to TRBD1. The germline V gene encodes CDR1 MNHEY and CDR2 SVGAGI. CDR3 size: 18 residues. V gave up 6 bases and J gave up 5 bases; unmatched junction bases: 21. This CDR3 is CASRRSGTDIKTGYGYTF. The CDR3 bases are TGTGCCAGCAGGAGATCCGGGACAGACATTAAGACTGGATATGGCTACACCTTC.

V usage is TRBV9 and J usage is TRBJ2-3; possibly TRBD2 for D (6 bases). Germline V gives CDR1 SGDLS, CDR2 YYNGEE. Trimming took off 1 base at V and 0 bases at J, with 9 bases between the two ends. This CDR3 is 15 amino acids long. The CDR3 DNA sequence: TGTGCCAGCAGCGTAAGCGGGCCTAGCACAGATACGCAGTATTTT. It encodes CASSVSGPSTDTQYF. Supplemented by reference TRBV9 and TRBJ2-3, the full variable domain reads DSGVTQTPKHLITATGQRVTLRCSPRSGDLSVYWYQQSLDQGLQFLIQYYNGEERAKGNILERFSAQQFPDLHSELNLSSLELGDSALYFCASSVSGPSTDTQYFGPGTRLTVL.